This T cell receptor beta chain came from a study of CXCR3-negative and CXCR3-positive naive CD8 T cells. The study, taken as a whole, reports: Both of the naive subsets showed about the same high diversity, but memory CD8+ cells had much less.

Through 5' RACE with UMI labels, the TRB cDNA libraries were prepared. TCRdb reanalyzed the 5' RACE reads and collapses them to one entry per CDR3 protein, without DNA. The table counts 6,500 to 7,500 distinct CDR3 sequences; 1.8% lies in the top ten. Considering frequency, this clonotype is medium-sized. Its antigen is unknown. The germline CDR1 and CDR2 sequences are SGHDN and FVKESK. CDR3 length: 17 residues. The naive CD8+ gate required CD45RO-CCR7+CD27+CD95- phenotype. This clonotype originated in a human donor in good health. Some clones in this sample may be carry-over from other donors' samples. The rearrangement joins TRBV14 to TRBJ2-2. The sequencing input was naive CXCR3- CD8+ T cells from blood. The subset denotes: CD45RO-CCR7+CD27+CD95- naive CD8+ T cells lacking CXCR3 (TNR3-). This CDR3 reads CASSQEPQYLNTGELFF.